This passage covers 26 T cell receptor beta chains from one sample sequenced in a study of CD4+ T cells in melanoma. The assay was immunoSEQ multiplex PCR, and TCRdb's table has in-frame clones only and misses some. The sample includes about 50,000 clones, roughly nine tenths of them seen just once. Sequencing was done on a sample of peripheral blood. The source of these receptors is a human donor with melanoma.

This chain links TRBV5-1 with TRBJ2-2; maybe TRBD1 (5 bases). CDR3 size: 11 residues. Deletions cut 0 bases from V and 17 bases from J, with 11 bases between. In germline, CDR1 is SGHRS, CDR2 YFSETQ. The DNA for the CDR3 is TGCGCCAGCAGCTTGGGTGACAGCGCATTTTTT. The encoded protein is CASSLGDSAFF.

The V gene is TRBV28, the J gene TRBJ1-1, with D maybe TRBD1 (6 bases). The CDR3 sequence is 13 residues long. Germline V gene data show CDR1 as MDHEN and CDR2 as SYDVKM. V was clipped by 9 bases and J by 0 bases, with 11 bases between them. CDR3 sequence reads: CASWGALNTEAFF. The CDR3 DNA reads TGTGCCAGTTGGGGGGCTTTGAACACTGAAGCTTTCTTT. Filled out from reference TRBV28 and TRBJ1-1, the complete variable domain reads DVKVTQSSRYLVKRTGEKVFLECVQDMDHENMFWYRQDPGLGLRLIYFSYDVKMKEKGDIPEGYSVSREKKERFSLILESASTNQTSMYLCASWGALNTEAFFGQGTRLTVV.

The chain is built from TRBV28 and TRBJ2-7; no definite D call. Germline loops: CDR1 MDHEN, CDR2 SYDVKM. The ends were cut back, 5 bases at V and 3 bases at J, with 5 bases in the middle. The CDR3 contains 11 residues. The CDR3 DNA follows: TGTGCCAGCAGTCCCCTCTACGAGCAGTACTTC. It encodes CASSPLYEQYF.

This clone is a singleton in its sample. The chain employs TRBV19 and TRBJ1-2, with 9 nucleotides matching TRBD1. J gave up 2 bases and V 6 bases, and 10 bases lay outside the gene matches. Germline-derived CDR1 and CDR2 are LNHDA and SQIVND (reference sequence). The CDR3 runs 16 residues. The CDR3 region is CASRRDRGSGNYGYTF. In nucleotides, the CDR3 is TGTGCCAGTAGGCGTGACAGGGGGAGCGGGAACTATGGCTACACCTTC.

The chain is built from TRBV9 and TRBJ2-4; 9 bases map to TRBD1. The germline CDR1 and CDR2 sequences are SGDLS and YYNGEE. This CDR3 spans 17 amino acids. With 4 bases clipped from V and 6 bases from J, the junction kept 14 bases outside the gene matches. The CDR3 region has the DNA TGTGCCAGCAGCAGTCCTACAGGGGGCGCTGAGGGAAACATTCAGTACTTC. This encodes CASSSPTGGAEGNIQYF.

This clone was detected a few times. This chain connects TRBV30 to TRBJ2-7; TRBD2 might be the D (7 bases). Germline CDR1 is GTSNPN and CDR2 is SVGIG (reference sequence). This CDR3 comprises 13 residues. The germline V and J ends were trimmed by 8 bases and 0 bases, with 14 bases remaining between them. The CDR3 nucleotides read TGTGCCGGTAGGGGGGACTACTCCTACGAGCAGTACTTC. Amino acid sequence: CAGRGDYSYEQYF.

The chain recombines TRBV28 with TRBJ2-7; D is perhaps TRBD1 or TRBD2 (6 bases each). CDR1 is MDHEN and CDR2 is SYDVKM in the germline V gene. V dropped 7 bases and J dropped 6 bases, with 22 bases sitting between them. The CDR3 loop spans 15 amino acids. CDR3 sequence: CASTIPKGGTREQYF. In DNA, the CDR3 is TGTGCCAGCACCATCCCCAAGGGGGGAACCCGCGAGCAGTACTTC.

As regards this clone: The junction does not match germline at one end; this may be a read error. This rearrangement joins TRBV27 to TRBJ2-1; D ambiguous. Germline V gene sequence: CDR1 MNHEY, CDR2 SMNVEV (reference sequence). This CDR3 region has 11 residues. The CDR3 nucleotides are TGTGCCAGCAGATTATACAATGAGCAGTTCTTC. It is translated as CASRLYNEQFF.

The rearrangement links TRBV30 to TRBJ2-3; TRBD1 matches at 10 bases. The CDR3 loop spans 24 amino acids. CDR1 is GTSNPN, CDR2 SVGIG, per germline (reference sequence). The trim removed 0 bases at V and 2 bases at J, leaving 29 bases unmatched. DNA of the CDR3: TGTGCCTGGAGTGTACTTTTCGAATGGGACAGGGGTAGGAGCCACCCTTACCTCACAGATACGCAGTATTTT. Protein: CAWSVLFEWDRGRSHPYLTDTQYF.

This rearrangement joins TRBV6-5 to TRBJ2-3, with 13 bases identical to TRBD2. Germline CDR1 is MNHEY and CDR2 is SVGAGI. V shed 8 bases, J shed 4 bases, and the junction held 3 bases outside the gene matches. This CDR3 has 14 amino acids. CDR3 bases: TGTGCCAGCGGGACTAGCGGGGTATCAGATACGCAGTATTTT. Protein: CASGTSGVSDTQYF.

J is TRBJ1-2 and V is TRBV28; 7 nucleotides align to TRBD1. From germline, CDR1 is MDHEN and CDR2 SYDVKM. Trimming at V came to 1 base and at J to 4 bases, leaving 0 bases not matched to a gene. CDR3 length: 13 residues. CDR3 region: CASSLSGGYGYTF. Here the CDR3 DNA reads TGTGCCAGCAGTTTATCAGGGGGCTATGGCTACACCTTC.

The chain joins TRBV6-1 to TRBJ2-3; D might be TRBD2 (5 bases). The V gene's germline CDR1 is MNHNS and CDR2 SASEGT. Deletions cut 8 bases from V and 0 bases from J, with 12 bases between. The CDR3 length is 14 residues. Here the CDR3 DNA reads TGTGCCAGCTCGCTTAGCGAAAGCACAGATACGCAGTATTTT. It encodes CASSLSESTDTQYF.

J is TRBJ2-6 and V is TRBV30; D gene ambiguous. V lost 4 bases and J 0 bases, leaving 13 bases between the germline ends. CDR1 is GTSNPN, CDR2 SVGIG, per germline (reference sequence). The CDR3 runs to 16 residues. The CDR3 DNA reads as TGTGCCTGGATGCGACGGCCGACCTCTGGGGCCAACGTCCTGACTTTC. Translating gives CAWMRRPTSGANVLTF.

The chain uses TRBV9 and TRBJ2-6; 14 bases agree with TRBD2. Germline-derived CDR1 and CDR2 are SGDLS and YYNGEE. V trimming: 4 bases; J trimming: 0 bases; junction bases outside the gene matches: 9. The CDR3 contains 20 residues. CDR3 loop: CASSPQGLAGALSGANVLTF. CDR3 coding DNA: TGTGCCAGCAGCCCTCAGGGACTAGCGGGGGCCCTCTCTGGGGCCAACGTCCTGACTTTC.

This chain joins TRBV7-8 and TRBJ2-5, with 11 bases identical to TRBD1. The ends lost 0 bases at V and 4 bases at J; junction bases unmatched: 7. Germline values: CDR1 SGHVS, CDR2 FQNEAQ. The CDR3 contains 17 residues. CDR3 nucleotide sequence: TGTGCCAGCAGCTTAGCGTGGACAGGGGGCGCGGGAGAGACCCAGTACTTC. This sequence encodes CASSLAWTGGAGETQYF. Combining the CDR3 with reference TRBV7-8 and TRBJ2-5 gives the whole variable domain GAGVSQSPRYKVAKRGQDVALRCDPISGHVSLFWYQQALGQGPEFLTYFQNEAQLDKSGLPSDRFFAERPEGSVSTLKIQRTQQEDSAVYLCASSLAWTGGAGETQYFGPGTRLLVL.

V gene TRBV4-2 combines with J gene TRBJ2-1; weak D call: TRBD1 (6 bases). Trimming took 4 bases from V and 3 from J, leaving 19 bases between them. This CDR3 spans 17 amino acids. Germline V gene data show CDR1 as LGHNA and CDR2 as YNFKEQ. CDR3 region: CASSPHPPGQFYNEQFF. The CDR3 DNA is TGTGCCAGCAGCCCGCACCCACCGGGACAATTCTACAATGAGCAGTTCTTC.

This clone was seen just once. The chain has TRBV4-2 and TRBJ2-7, with TRBD2 matching 9 bases. The germline V gene has CDR1 LGHNA and CDR2 YNFKEQ. V lost 4 bases and J lost 4; bases outside the gene matches: 8. CDR3 size: 15 residues. This chain's CDR3 is CASSPSGGNSYEQYF. In DNA form, the CDR3 reads TGTGCCAGCAGCCCCAGCGGGGGGAATAGTTACGAGCAGTACTTC.

The chain couples TRBV7-8 to TRBJ1-2; D is possibly TRBD1 (6 bases). The CDR3 length is 15 residues. Germline lookup yields CDR1 SGHVS and CDR2 FQNEAQ. V was trimmed by 6 bases and J by 6 bases, leaving 20 bases between them. The CDR3: CASSAEVGGLDGYTF. CDR3 coding DNA: TGTGCCAGCAGTGCCGAGGTGGGGGGCCTAGATGGCTACACCTTC.

The V gene is TRBV7-2, the J gene TRBJ2-3; no reliable D call. Germline CDR1 SGHTA, CDR2 FQGNSA. This CDR3 comprises 13 residues. Trimming pared 7 bases from V and 4 bases from J, leaving 12 bases between. Written as DNA, the CDR3 is TGTGCCAGCACCCTTACAATGGCAGATACGCAGTATTTT. Amino acids: CASTLTMADTQYF.

This chain links TRBV9 with TRBJ2-2, with 10 bases matching TRBD1. Germline V gives CDR1 SGDLS, CDR2 YYNGEE. J lost 8 bases, V lost 4 bases, and 5 bases had no gene match. CDR3 length: 14 residues. Written as DNA, the CDR3 is TGTGCCAGCAGCCAGACAGGGGGCACTGGGGAGCTGTTTTTT. Protein: CASSQTGGTGELFF.

CDR3 in amino acids: CASSVEPLANTEAFF. Here the CDR3 DNA reads TGTGCCAGCAGCGTAGAACCCCTGGCCAACACTGAAGCTTTCTTT. The chain combines TRBV9 with TRBJ1-1; D call uncertain. Germline V gene sequence: CDR1 SGDLS, CDR2 YYNGEE. This CDR3 is built from 15 residues. Trimming pared 0 bases from V and 2 bases from J, leaving 11 bases between. Looking up the rest from reference TRBV9 and TRBJ1-1 gives the full variable domain: DSGVTQTPKHLITATGQRVTLRCSPRSGDLSVYWYQQSLDQGLQFLIQYYNGEERAKGNILERFSAQQFPDLHSELNLSSLELGDSALYFCASSVEPLANTEAFFGQGTRLTVV.

This chain uses TRBV28 with TRBJ2-1; 8 bases fit TRBD1. CDR1 is MDHEN, CDR2 SYDVKM, per germline. There are 14 residues in the CDR3. V shed 6 bases and J 3 bases; nucleotides not matched to a gene: 4. The CDR3 bases are TGTGCCAGCAGAGGGACAGGTAGCTACAATGAGCAGTTCTTC. Its protein product is CASRGTGSYNEQFF.

The V and J genes are TRBV4-3 and TRBJ2-7; 10 bases are a match to TRBD2. There are 17 residues in the CDR3. V trimming: 0 bases; J trimming: 2 bases; junction bases outside the gene matches: 7. From germline, CDR1 is LGHNA and CDR2 YSLEER. CDR3 coding DNA: TGCGCCAGCAGCCAAGATAGCGTAGCGGGGGGTCCCTACGAGCAGTACTTC. Translated, it gives CASSQDSVAGGPYEQYF.

The chain combines TRBV11-2 with TRBJ1-1; TRBD1 might be the D (5 bases). The germline V gene encodes CDR1 SGHAT and CDR2 FQNNGV. The CDR3 consists of 13 residues. V was cut by 5 bases and J by 4 bases, with 11 bases left in between. The CDR3 DNA reads TGTGCCAGCAGCCGGGGGGTGGGCACTGAAGCTTTCTTT. Translated, it gives CASSRGVGTEAFF.

V gene TRBV4-2 combines with J gene TRBJ2-2; D gene unclear. Germline V gene sequence: CDR1 LGHNA, CDR2 YNFKEQ. V lost 0 bases to trimming and J lost 0 bases, with 5 bases between them. CDR3 length: 15 residues. The CDR3 DNA reads TGTGCCAGCAGCCAAGATCAATCGAACACCGGGGAGCTGTTTTTT. Protein sequence: CASSQDQSNTGELFF.

The genes are TRBV28 and TRBJ2-5; a weak D match, TRBD1 (6 bases). Germline V gives CDR1 MDHEN, CDR2 SYDVKM. This CDR3 contains 14 residues. Trimming took 3 bases from V and 4 from J, leaving 12 bases between them. The DNA for the CDR3 is TGTGCCAGCAGTTTCAGGACAGCATTAGAGACCCAGTACTTC. Residues: CASSFRTALETQYF.